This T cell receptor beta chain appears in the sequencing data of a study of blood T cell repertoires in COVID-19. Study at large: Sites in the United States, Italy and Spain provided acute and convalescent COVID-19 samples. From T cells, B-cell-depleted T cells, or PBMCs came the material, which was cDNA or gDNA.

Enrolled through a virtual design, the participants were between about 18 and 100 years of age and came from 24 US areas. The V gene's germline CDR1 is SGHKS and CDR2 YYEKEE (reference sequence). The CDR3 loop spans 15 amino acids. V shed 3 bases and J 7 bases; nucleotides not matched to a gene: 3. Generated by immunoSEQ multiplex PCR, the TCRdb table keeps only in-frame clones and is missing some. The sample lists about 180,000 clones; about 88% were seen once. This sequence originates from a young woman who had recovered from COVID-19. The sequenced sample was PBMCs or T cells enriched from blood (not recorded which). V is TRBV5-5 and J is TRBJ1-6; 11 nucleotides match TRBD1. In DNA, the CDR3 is TGTGCCAGCAGCTGGGGACAGGGGGAGAATTCACCCCTCCACTTT. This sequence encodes CASSWGQGENSPLHF.